Sequencing of this T cell receptor (beta chain) was carried out in a study of blood T cell repertoires in COVID-19. About the study: COVID-19 samples, acute and convalescent, were from the United States, Italy and Spain.

Germline CDR1 is SGHRS and CDR2 is YFSETQ. V was clipped by 2 bases and J by 2 bases; unmatched bases: 14. CDR3 length: 18 amino acids. Data came from immunoSEQ multiplex PCR; TCRdb stores just in-frame clones and leaves some out. The sample has roughly 55,000 clones; more than 70% are singletons. The sample consisted of peripheral blood. The TCR comes from a man aged 65 to 79 with active COVID-19. V gene TRBV5-1 combines with J gene TRBJ2-3; 7 bases agree with TRBD2. Here the CDR3 DNA reads TGCGCCAGCAGCTTTGGAGGTGGCGGGGGTTTTAACACAGATACGCAGTATTTT. Translated: CASSFGGGGGFNTDTQYF.